Listed below are T cell receptor beta chains from one sample, sequenced in a study of blood T cell repertoires in COVID-19. Data came from immunoSEQ multiplex PCR; TCRdb stores just in-frame clones and leaves some out. The data show approximately 300,000 clones, nearly 90% seen once. Sequencing was performed on peripheral blood. These receptor sequences come from a woman aged 35 to 49 with COVID-19, enrolled during active disease. The CDR3 runs from the conserved cysteine through the conserved F or W.

J gene	V gene	CDR3 protein
TRBJ1-4	TRBV28	CASSLSRQGTNEKLFF
TRBJ1-2	TRBV6-2/TRBV6-3	CASSYLARGRGGYTF
TRBJ2-1	TRBV5-1	CASSPRLAGADEQFF
TRBJ1-4	TRBV28	CASSQIGGTNEKLFF
TRBJ1-6	TRBV7-9	CASSEEGANSPLHF
TRBJ1-5	TRBV9	CASSAGHTNQPQHF
TRBJ1-1	TRBV7-2	CACRTGTEAFF
TRBJ2-3	TRBV28	CASSSILAGTQYF
TRBJ2-1	TRBV18	CASSPSGTYPLGAYNEQFF
TRBJ1-2	TRBV11-1	CASSFSGQNYGYTF
TRBJ2-7	TRBV12-5	CASGLGPGYEQYF
TRBJ2-7	TRBV27	CASMDGVYEQYF
TRBJ1-2	TRBV7-3	CASSPGTGGHANTF
TRBJ2-7	TRBV30	CAWSSQTKGGQYF
TRBJ1-5	TRBV5-5	CASSLPSGPQHF
TRBJ1-2	TRBV3-1/TRBV3-2	CASSQYSRNYGYTF
TRBJ1-5	TRBV6-2/TRBV6-3	CASSYLGGHQPQHF
TRBJ1-3	TRBV23-1	CASSQSRDRRRQSKGNTIYF
TRBJ2-5	TRBV28	CASSLAGQTQETQYF
TRBJ1-1	TRBV29-1	CSVENRGEAFF
TRBJ2-2	TRBV6-2/TRBV6-3	CASSRTQGGGELFF
TRBJ2-7	TRBV3-1/TRBV3-2	CASTPEMGRGRGYEQYF
TRBJ1-1	TRBV5-8	CASSPPDRGRYEAFF
TRBJ1-3	TRBV9	CASSVGRTGVQGGNTIYF
TRBJ2-2	TRBV2	CASSGGWDRDNTGELFF
TRBJ1-2	TRBV10-3	CAISGTDYGYTF
TRBJ2-7	TRBV3-1/TRBV3-2	CASSQATLAGTYEQYF
TRBJ2-1	TRBV7-9	CASVLTETTNEQFF
TRBJ2-5	TRBV19	CATSTRGWEETQYF
TRBJ1-3	TRBV2	CASSGGPGSSGNTIYF
TRBJ1-2	TRBV28	CASSLRDRVGVAF
TRBJ2-5	TRBV5-4	CASSLVTGRSETQYF
TRBJ2-1	TRBV5-4	CASGDSGRLDEQFF
TRBJ2-7	TRBV12-5	CASGSTLTRIYEQYF
TRBJ1-1	TRBV5-1	CASRQGVDTEAFF
TRBJ2-3	TRBV2	CASSEERLAGGTDTQYF
TRBJ1-1	TRBV7-3	CASSIQGEGTEAFF
TRBJ1-1	TRBV24-1	CATSDPTGNTEAFF
TRBJ1-2	TRBV12-5	CASGLSTGGIDYGYTF
TRBJ2-7	TRBV7-2	CASSLSASGVASYEQYF
TRBJ2-1	TRBV9	CASSVGAGLATYNEQFF
TRBJ2-3	TRBV6-6	CASSPQSGLLAGGPRTDTQYF
TRBJ1-4	TRBV6-2/TRBV6-3	CASSYENEKLFF
TRBJ2-2	TRBV5-1	CASSLGLAGNTGELFF
TRBJ1-1	TRBV12-3/TRBV12-4	CASSGQGAFEAFF
TRBJ1-4	TRBV5-4	CASSSAANEKLFF
TRBJ1-4	TRBV10-3	CAISERQGLNEKLFF
TRBJ1-2	TRBV3-1/TRBV3-2	CASSQVGAGDYGYTF
TRBJ2-7	TRBV4-3	CASSQGIRYEQYF